The clone carrying this TCR beta chain was found a few times. The antigen is not known. This specimen belongs to a study of beta chain features in type 1 diabetes. Findings and limits, study-wide: Healthy donors had naive, central memory and Treg TCRB repertoires that appeared less similar than those seen among patients. Within each of all four CD4+ subsets, Type 1 diabetes patients had TCRB CDR3s that were moderately but significantly shorter. Type 1 diabetes patients had fewer VDJ junction insertions and more deletions.

Since all of the isolated RNA was reverse transcribed, expressed TCRB transcripts were what got sequenced. TCRdb's table, derived via immunoSEQ multiplex PCR, lists solely in-frame clones and lacks some. The profile covers 300,000 to 400,000 clones, with around 12% appearing a single time and roughly 0.015% taken by the ten largest. This TCR derives from a man aged 18 to 30 in good health. The sequenced sample was naive CD4+ T cells from blood.

CDR3 loop: CAIPGEENTGELFF. The CDR3 DNA reads TGTGCCATCCCTGGGGAGGAGAACACCGGGGAGCTGTTTTTT. The rearrangement links TRBV10-3 to TRBJ2-2; possibly TRBD2 for D (6 bases). Germline V gene data show CDR1 as ENHRY and CDR2 as SYGVKD. CDR3 length equals 14 residues. The V and J ends lost 8 bases and 1 base respectively, with 11 bases between them.